One sample yielded the 11 T cell receptor beta chains listed below, sequenced in a study of T cell changes during pregnancy in multiple sclerosis. Using immunoSEQ multiplex PCR, the repertoire was profiled, and TCRdb retains in-frame clones only, with some absent. The sample contains tens of thousands of clones, just over 90% of which appear only once. The specimen comprised peripheral blood, sampled in the second trimester of pregnancy. These receptors all stem from a female donor in good health, enrolled as a control in a pregnancy study.

The chain has TRBV28 and TRBJ2-5; D is possibly TRBD2 (5 bases). The tail of the sequence fits TRBJ2-7 better, so the J call may be wrong. In germline, CDR1 is MDHEN, CDR2 SYDVKM. The CDR3 has 14 residues. The CDR3 loop is CASSFSDSSYEQYF. The DNA for the CDR3 is TGTGCCAGCAGTTTTAGCGATTCCTCCTACGAGCAGTACTTC.

The CDR3 sequence is CSGIGAGKGNRLNTEAFF. CDR3 sequence (DNA): TGCAGCGGGATTGGGGCGGGGAAGGGCAATAGGCTGAACACTGAAGCTTTCTTT. The chain carries TRBV29-1 and TRBJ1-1; a possible D gene is TRBD1 (5 bases). The V gene lost 7 bases and the J gene lost 0 bases, with 27 bases spanning the gap. In germline, CDR1 is SQVTM, CDR2 ANQGSEA. CDR3 length: 18 residues.

The chain employs TRBV5-6 and TRBJ2-2, with no clear D. Looked up from germline, CDR1 is SGHDT and CDR2 is YYEEEE. The CDR3 runs 14 residues. With 2 bases removed from V and 4 bases from J, the gap between germline ends came to 9 bases. CDR3 sequence: CASSLLSPTGELFF. CDR3 DNA: TGTGCCAGCAGCTTACTCTCTCCCACCGGGGAGCTGTTTTTT.

The chain is built from TRBV29-1 and TRBJ1-5, with TRBD1 identical over 7 bases. V gave up 4 bases and J gave up 9 bases; unmatched junction bases: 9. Germline CDR1 SQVTM, CDR2 ANQGSEA. CDR3 length: 13 amino acids. The CDR3 nucleotides read TGCAGCGTTGCCACAGGGGCCGGGGGGCCCCAGCATTTT. This gives the protein CSVATGAGGPQHF.

The chain's CDR3 is CASSYNPGQGVDTQYF. CDR3 DNA sequence: TGTGCCAGCAGTTATAACCCGGGACAGGGAGTAGATACGCAGTATTTT. V usage is TRBV6-5 and J usage is TRBJ2-3, with 9 bases lining up with TRBD1. V shed 3 bases and J 5 bases; nucleotides not matched to a gene: 9. The CDR3 totals 16 residues. Looked up from germline, CDR1 is MNHEY and CDR2 is SVGAGI.

This chain joins TRBV7-8 and TRBJ1-3; D is possibly TRBD1 (6 bases). Per germline, CDR1 SGHVS and CDR2 FQNEAQ. Deletions cut 2 bases from V and 0 bases from J, with 14 bases between. This CDR3 region has 17 residues. The CDR3 DNA is TGTGCCAGCAGCTTAAGAGACAGGAAGCTCTCTGGAAACACCATATATTTT. Its protein is CASSLRDRKLSGNTIYF.

The chain uses TRBV7-3 and TRBJ1-6; unclear D gene. In germline, CDR1 is SGHTA, CDR2 FQGTGA. Trimming stripped 2 bases from V and 5 bases from J, with 10 bases between. The CDR3 consists of 15 residues. The chain's CDR3 is CASSLDKRNNSPLHF. DNA for the CDR3: TGTGCCAGCAGCTTAGACAAAAGGAATAATTCACCCCTCCACTTT.

V gene TRBV11-2 combines with J gene TRBJ2-7, with TRBD1 matching over 9 bases. V dropped 2 bases and J dropped 1; count of bases not matched to a gene: 9. Germline V lookup: CDR1 SGHAT, CDR2 FQNNGV. The CDR3 runs to 17 residues. Written as DNA, the CDR3 is TGTGCCAGCAGCTTAAGCCCTGGACAGGGGATGTCCTACGAGCAGTACTTC. This gives the protein CASSLSPGQGMSYEQYF.

The CDR3 nucleotides are TGTGCCAGCTCACCTTTCGGACAAGATAATTCACCCCTCCACTTT. Its protein is CASSPFGQDNSPLHF. The chain uses TRBV18 and TRBJ1-6, with D perhaps matching TRBD1 (5 bases). Germline assignment: CDR1 KGHSH and CDR2 LQKENI. The CDR3 runs to 15 residues. V was pared by 3 bases and J by 5 bases, with 11 bases between.

This clone has only a few counts. The rearrangement uses TRBV6-5 and TRBJ1-5, with 8 bases aligning to TRBD1. V shed 6 bases, J shed 5 bases, and the junction held 6 bases outside the gene matches. Germline assignment: CDR1 MNHEY and CDR2 SVGAGI. The CDR3 runs to 14 residues. CDR3 protein: CASSPRGLYQPQHF. As DNA, the CDR3 is TGTGCCAGCAGCCCCAGGGGGCTGTATCAGCCCCAGCATTTT.

The gene calls are TRBV4-3 and TRBJ1-1, with D perhaps TRBD1 (6 bases). Trimming left V 1 base short and J 0 bases short, with 21 bases between. The CDR3 length is 19 residues. The germline V gene encodes CDR1 LGHNA and CDR2 YSLEER. The CDR3 reads CASSQAFQAGGPMNTEAFF. CDR3 DNA sequence: TGCGCCAGCAGCCAAGCATTCCAGGCGGGGGGGCCGATGAACACTGAAGCTTTCTTT.